Below are 15 T cell receptor beta chains sequenced from a single sample in a study of T-cell reconstitution after alpha-beta-depleted transplantation in children. Unique molecular identifiers were used in preparing the TCRbeta library. TCRdb reanalysed the PCR reads using MiXCR and keeps one entry per CDR3 protein. The sample includes around 500,000 distinct CDR3 sequences, around 12% seen only once; the top ten take more than 5.5%. The source was PBMCs from the stem cell graft donor, collected from the stem cell graft. The receptors were sampled from a human donor who donated a stem cell graft to a child with combined immunodeficiency.

This clonotype was detected many times. This chain uses TRBV6-2 or TRBV6-3 with TRBJ2-1; tentative D call: TRBD2 (5 bases). The CDR3 is 15 amino acids. Trimming shortened V by 6 bases and J by 1 base, and 13 bases separated the two germline ends. CDR1 and CDR2 from the germline V gene are MNHEY and SVGEGT. The CDR3 here is CASSPYLASYNEQFF. The DNA of the CDR3 is TGTGCCAGCAGCCCATATCTAGCTTCCTACAATGAGCAGTTCTTC.

In this sample, this clonotype turned up many times. This chain uses TRBV4-3 with TRBJ2-1; maybe TRBD2 (5 bases). CDR3 size: 15 residues. CDR1 and CDR2 (germline): LGHNA, YSLEER. V shed 0 bases and J shed 6 bases, with 12 bases lying between them. The CDR3 region has the DNA TGCGCCAGCAGCCAAGATAGAGGCAGCGGCAATGAGCAGTTCTTC. Its translation is CASSQDRGSGNEQFF.

The sample holds many counts of this clonotype. This chain uses TRBV20-1 with TRBJ2-7, with a weak D call TRBD2 (6 bases). The CDR3 extends over 14 amino acids. In germline, CDR1 is DFQATT, CDR2 SNEGSKA (reference sequence). The V end was cut by 1 base, the J end by 3 bases, with 13 bases between. CDR3 coding DNA: TGCAGTGCTAGAGCTTTGGAGGGAAACTACGAGCAGTACTTC. It is translated as CSARALEGNYEQYF.

This clonotype was seen more than once but under ten times. The rearrangement links TRBV6-5 to TRBJ2-3, with D unresolved. Germline CDR1 MNHEY, CDR2 SVGAGI. The CDR3 consists of 15 residues. Trimming stripped 0 bases from V and 3 bases from J, with 10 bases between. The DNA of the CDR3 is TGTGCCAGCAGTTACTCGCTCGGGTGGACAGATACGCAGTATTTT. It codes for CASSYSLGWTDTQYF.

Only a few counts were recorded for this clonotype. V is TRBV7-9 and J is TRBJ2-1, with 9 bases identical to TRBD2. The germline gives CDR1 SEHNR, CDR2 FQNEAQ (reference sequence). The J segment lost 9 bases and the V segment lost 0 bases, leaving 9 bases of the junction unmatched. The CDR3 consists of 16 residues. Here the CDR3 reads CASSLASSGRPGEQFF. For the CDR3, the DNA is TGTGCCAGCAGCTTAGCTAGTAGCGGGAGACCGGGTGAGCAGTTCTTC.

This clonotype was counted ten times or more. The chain uses TRBV7-2 and TRBJ2-3; D gene uncertain. Trimming removed 3 bases from V and 4 bases from J, with 5 bases in between. CDR1 and CDR2 from the germline V gene are SGHTA and FQGNSA. The CDR3 runs to 12 residues. CDR3 sequence: CASSFVADTQYF. CDR3 DNA: TGTGCCAGCAGCTTCGTCGCAGATACGCAGTATTTT.

This clonotype has just a few counts. The chain uses TRBV12-3 or TRBV12-4 and TRBJ2-2; 11 nucleotides match TRBD1. After removal of 5 bases from V and 4 bases from J, the junction contained 6 bases not matched to a gene. This CDR3 contains 16 residues. For the CDR3, the DNA is TGTGCCAGCAGTCGAGGACAGGGGGCGGTCACCGGGGAGCTGTTTTTT. Its translation: CASSRGQGAVTGELFF.

The chain employs TRBV7-2 and TRBJ2-2, with D possibly TRBD2 on 7 matching bases. The CDR3 runs to 16 residues. V was shortened by 2 bases and J by 2 bases, with 12 bases between the two germline ends. Germline-derived CDR1 and CDR2 are SGHTA and FQGNSA. The CDR3 nucleotides are TGTGCCAGCAGCTTACGGGCGGGGGCCAACACCGGGGAGCTGTTTTTT. It yields the protein CASSLRAGANTGELFF.

This clonotype has at least ten counts. This chain links TRBV6-2 or TRBV6-3 with TRBJ2-1, with D uncertain. The CDR3 spans 13 residues. The germline gives CDR1 MNHEY, CDR2 SVGEGT. Trimming removed 0 bases at V and 15 bases at J, with 15 bases between. CDR3: CASSYSRATIGFF. CDR3 DNA sequence: TGTGCCAGCAGTTACTCCAGAGCGACAATAGGGTTCTTC.

The chain uses TRBV9 and TRBJ2-7; 10 bases line up with TRBD2. V lost 3 bases, J lost 7 bases, and 4 bases stayed unmatched. The germline CDR1 and CDR2 sequences are SGDLS and YYNGEE. CDR3 length: 13 residues. The CDR3 DNA reads as TGTGCCAGCAGCGCAATTAGCGGGGGGGAGCAGTACTTC. This sequence encodes CASSAISGGEQYF.

CDR3 sequence (DNA): TGTGCCAGCAGCCAAGTGGTAGGAGGGGGGTTTGGAAACATTCAGTACTTC. This codes for CASSQVVGGGFGNIQYF. V and J are TRBV3-1 and TRBJ2-4, with D perhaps TRBD1 or TRBD2 (6 bases each). With 1 base removed from V and 6 bases from J, the gap between germline ends came to 19 bases. The length of the CDR3 is 17 residues. Looked up from germline, CDR1 is LGHDT and CDR2 is YNNKEL (reference sequence).

This clonotype has more than one count but fewer than ten. The chain employs TRBV6-1 and TRBJ2-7, with a tentative D call TRBD1 (6 bases). Deletions cut 10 bases from V and 7 bases from J, with 20 bases between. Germline CDR1 and CDR2: MNHNS and SASEGT. This CDR3 spans 13 amino acids. The CDR3 region is CAIQDSMGWEQYF. CDR3 coding DNA: TGTGCCATCCAGGACAGCATGGGGTGGGAGCAGTACTTC.

The chain has TRBV21-1 and TRBJ2-1; no check of the table's D call, TRBD2, against the DNA was made. TRBV21-1 is a documented pseudogene. The CDR3 runs 18 residues. The DNA for the CDR3 is TGTGCCAGCAGCAAAGCGAGCGAGGGACTAGCGGGAGCCCATGAGCAGTTCTTC. This sequence encodes CASSKASEGLAGAHEQFF.

The gene calls are TRBV5-1 and TRBJ2-3; 7 nucleotides agree with TRBD1. This CDR3 is 16 amino acids long. Germline lookup yields CDR1 SGHRS and CDR2 YFSETQ. J was trimmed by 1 base and V by 2 bases; bases with no gene match: 7. CDR3 in DNA: TGCGCCAGCAGCTTACCCGACAGGGCGGGCACAGATACGCAGTATTTT. This encodes CASSLPDRAGTDTQYF.

This clonotype occurred a few times. The rearrangement joins TRBV5-1 to TRBJ2-3; TRBD2 matches at 8 bases. Trimming cost V 0 bases and J 6 bases; bases outside gene matches: 6. The germline CDR1 and CDR2 sequences are SGHRS and YFSETQ. The CDR3 totals 15 residues. The CDR3 nucleotides read TGCGCCAGCAGCTTGGAGCGGGAGCCGCGGGATACGCAGTATTTT. It is translated as CASSLEREPRDTQYF.